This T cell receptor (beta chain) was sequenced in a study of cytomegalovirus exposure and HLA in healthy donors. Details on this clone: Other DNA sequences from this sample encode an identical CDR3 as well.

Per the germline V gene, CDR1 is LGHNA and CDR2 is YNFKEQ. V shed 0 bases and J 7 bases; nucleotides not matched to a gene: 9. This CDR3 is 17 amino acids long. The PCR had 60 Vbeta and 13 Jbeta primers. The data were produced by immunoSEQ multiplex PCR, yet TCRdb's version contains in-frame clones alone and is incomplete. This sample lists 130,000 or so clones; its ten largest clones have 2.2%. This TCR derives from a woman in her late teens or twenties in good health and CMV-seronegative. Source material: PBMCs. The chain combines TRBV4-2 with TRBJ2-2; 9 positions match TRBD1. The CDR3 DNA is TGTGCCAGCAGCCAAGATTCGTCGGGACAGGGAAGCGGGGAGCTGTTTTTT. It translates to CASSQDSSGQGSGELFF.